This T cell receptor (beta chain) was identified in a study of prognosis after radiotherapy for stage I lung cancer. Whole-study context: The study deemed all of its non-small cell lung cancer patients medically inoperable.

Genomic DNA yielded TCR beta CDR3, amplified by two-round multiplex PCR. The first round of PCR was done with primers that matched each TRBV and TRBJ gene. TCRdb called the multiplex PCR reads again in MiXCR, with one record for every CDR3 protein. The table has about 18,000 distinct CDR3 sequences, about a quarter seen once; the top ten hold about 22%. Broader study findings: Following stereotactic body radiation therapy, patients who went on to develop distant metastases had lower Shannon entropy.

This clonotype was seen repeatedly, ten times or more. As yet, its antigen is unknown. Trimming cost V 5 bases and J 3 bases, with 13 bases left between them. The germline V gene encodes CDR1 MDHEN and CDR2 SYDVKM. The CDR3 sequence is 15 residues long. The V gene is TRBV28, the J gene TRBJ2-2; TRBD1 might be the D (5 bases). The sample was PBMCs, taken before or after stereotactic body radiation therapy (not recorded which). The sequence was collected from a donor at least 50 years old with non-small cell lung cancer. In DNA form, the CDR3 reads TGTGCCAGCAGTACAGGTCTGGCGGACACCGGGGAGCTGTTTTTT. Amino acid sequence: CASSTGLADTGELFF.